This T cell receptor (beta chain) was sequenced during a study of cytomegalovirus exposure and HLA in healthy donors. A multiplex PCR was run with 60 Vbeta primers and 13 Jbeta primers. TCRdb keeps only in-frame clones here, not all; method: immunoSEQ multiplex PCR. This sample carries about 130,000 clones, around 80% of them seen once, and the ten largest clones take roughly 10%. Concerning this clone itself: The antigen is unknown.

The CDR3 sequence is 13 residues long. Germline values: CDR1 LNHDA, CDR2 SQIVND (reference sequence). V lost 9 bases and J lost 0, with 12 bases in between. Whole-study results and caveats: There were some V segments, including TRBV6-2 and TRBV6-3, excluded as indistinguishable.

Material: PBMCs. The origin of this receptor is a man aged 25-40 years in good health and CMV-seropositive. The chain joins TRBV19 to TRBJ2-7; a possible D gene is TRBD2 (6 bases). The CDR3 reads CARTSSSSYEQYF. The CDR3 DNA follows: TGTGCCAGAACTAGCTCGAGCTCCTACGAGCAGTACTTC.